Sequencing of this T cell receptor (beta chain) was carried out in a study of blood T cell repertoires in COVID-19 (dated by TCRdb to the early 2020s). For context, the study as a whole: Collaborator samples came from the United States, Italy and Spain and covered acute and convalescent phases of COVID-19. Subjects who had been exposed to COVID-19, were actively infected with it, or had recovered from it provided the deeply sampled blood TCRbeta repertoires that made up the dataset. Samples were obtained from the ongoing ImmuneRACE study (first 160 participants) and from 1,254 subjects provided by 6 global collaborators. Sample metadata almost always included a de-identified subject ID, COVID-19 status, age in years and sex. The material from the prospective study consisted of cDNA or gDNA derived from T cells, B-cell-depleted T cells, or PBMCs. Where available, HLA class I and class II types were taken from metadata supplied by the sample provider and were not determined by assay-based typing. The repertoires were released in a freely available public database meant as a resource for research on the immune response to SARS-CoV-2.

The immunoSEQ Assay, a bias-controlled multiplex PCR, was used to amplify TCRbeta CDR3 regions from genomic DNA. The original methods were these. The number of nucleated cells in each sample was estimated by amplification of reference gene primers within the assay. Sequence reads were collapsed and filtered to measure the absolute abundance of every unique TCRbeta CDR3 rearrangement. For each sample, productive Simpson clonality was calculated as the square root of Simpson's diversity index across productive rearrangements. TCRdb retrieved this table from immuneACCESS and kept in-frame rearrangements only. Not all clones are present; in checked studies, unresolved V genes account for under half, and no reason is known for the remainder. That table gives V, J and clone size, and the DNA gave D and trimming. This sample is represented by under 100,000 clones; around four fifths of them were singletons. The ten largest clones take up 13% of the sample.

Trimming removed 9 bases from V and 0 bases from J; the gene matches leave 7 bases unexplained. The CDR3, cysteine through phenylalanine, is 14 amino acids long. The retained sequence is limited to the CDR3, 42 bases, with the frame set at the first base. CDR1 LNHDA and CDR2 SQIVND were looked up in the germline V gene (reference sequence). Summary of the overall study and its limitations: The amount of clinical and demographic metadata varied by source and participant and was provided uncurated.

Whole blood was collected in K2EDTA tubes by collaborating institutions according to the institutions' own protocols. For TCRbeta analysis, collaborator samples were shipped as frozen whole blood, as isolated PBMCs, or as DNA extracted from either sample type. This clone has more than one count but fewer than ten. Its antigen is not yet known. No base quality values were provided; no much bigger clone lies one nucleotide off. This sequence uses TRBV19 and TRBJ1-1, and 7 junctional nucleotides match TRBD1. Sequenced material: peripheral blood. The source is a human donor in a cohort sampled during active COVID-19. DNA sequence: TGTGCCAGCCGGGACAGTTCCATGAACACTGAAGCTTTCTTT. Its amino acids are CASRDSSMNTEAFF.